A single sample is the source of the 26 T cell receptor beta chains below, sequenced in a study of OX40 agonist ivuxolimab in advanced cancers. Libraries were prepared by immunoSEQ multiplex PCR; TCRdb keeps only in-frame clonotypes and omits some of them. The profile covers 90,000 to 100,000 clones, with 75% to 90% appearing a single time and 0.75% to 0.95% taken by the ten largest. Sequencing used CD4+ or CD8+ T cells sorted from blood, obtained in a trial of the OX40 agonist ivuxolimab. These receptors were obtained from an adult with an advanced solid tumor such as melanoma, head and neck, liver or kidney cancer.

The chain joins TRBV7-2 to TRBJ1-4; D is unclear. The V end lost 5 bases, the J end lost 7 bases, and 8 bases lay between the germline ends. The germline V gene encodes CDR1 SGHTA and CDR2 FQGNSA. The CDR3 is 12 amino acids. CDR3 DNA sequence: TGTGCCAGCAGCGTTCCAGGTGAAAAACTGTTTTTT. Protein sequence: CASSVPGEKLFF.

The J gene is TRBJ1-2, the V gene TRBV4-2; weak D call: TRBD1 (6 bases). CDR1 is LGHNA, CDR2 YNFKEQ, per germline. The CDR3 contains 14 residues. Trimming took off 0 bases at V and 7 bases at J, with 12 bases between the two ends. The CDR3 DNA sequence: TGTGCCAGCAGCCAAGAAATTAAGGGGGGTGGCTACACCTTC. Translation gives CASSQEIKGGGYTF.

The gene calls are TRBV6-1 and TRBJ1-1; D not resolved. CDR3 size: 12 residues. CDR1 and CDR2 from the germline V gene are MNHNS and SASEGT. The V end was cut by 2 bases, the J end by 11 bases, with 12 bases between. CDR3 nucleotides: TGTGCCAGCAGTGAAAGCAGTCAGGAGGCTTTCTTT. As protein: CASSESSQEAFF.

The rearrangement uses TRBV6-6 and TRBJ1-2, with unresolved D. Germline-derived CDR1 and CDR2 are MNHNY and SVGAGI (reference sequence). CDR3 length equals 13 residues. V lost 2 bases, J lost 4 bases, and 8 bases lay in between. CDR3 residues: CASSYRSSYGYTF. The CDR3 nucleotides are TGTGCCAGCAGTTACAGGAGTTCCTATGGCTACACCTTC.

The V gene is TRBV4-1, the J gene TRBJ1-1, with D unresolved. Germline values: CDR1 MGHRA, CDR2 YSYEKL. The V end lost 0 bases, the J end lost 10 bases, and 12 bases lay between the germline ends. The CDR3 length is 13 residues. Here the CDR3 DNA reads TGCGCCAGCAGCCAAGATCTGAGTAGTATAGCTTTCTTT. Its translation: CASSQDLSSIAFF.

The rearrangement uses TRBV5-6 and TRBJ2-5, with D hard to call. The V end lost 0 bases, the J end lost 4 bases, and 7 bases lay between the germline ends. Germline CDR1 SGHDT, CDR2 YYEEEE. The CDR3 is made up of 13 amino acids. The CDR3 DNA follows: TGTGCCAGCAGCTTGGAGGTCGTAGAGACCCAGTACTTC. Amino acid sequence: CASSLEVVETQYF.

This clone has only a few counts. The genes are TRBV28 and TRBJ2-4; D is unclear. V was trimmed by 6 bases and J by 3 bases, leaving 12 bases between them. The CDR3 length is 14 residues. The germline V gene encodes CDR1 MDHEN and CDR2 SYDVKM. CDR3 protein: CASSLGFDKNIQYF. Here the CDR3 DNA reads TGTGCCAGCAGCTTAGGGTTTGACAAAAACATTCAGTACTTC.

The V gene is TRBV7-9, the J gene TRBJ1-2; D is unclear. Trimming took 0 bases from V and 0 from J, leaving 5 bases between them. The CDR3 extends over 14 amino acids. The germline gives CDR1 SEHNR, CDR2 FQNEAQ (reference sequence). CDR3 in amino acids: CASSLAQANYGYTF. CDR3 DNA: TGTGCCAGCAGCTTAGCTCAAGCTAACTATGGCTACACCTTC.

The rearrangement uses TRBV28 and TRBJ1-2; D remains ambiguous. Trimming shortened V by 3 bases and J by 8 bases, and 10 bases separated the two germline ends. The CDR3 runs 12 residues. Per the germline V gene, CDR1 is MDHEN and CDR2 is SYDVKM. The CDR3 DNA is TGTGCCAGCAGTTTCCCGTTGTGGGGCTACACCTTC. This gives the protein CASSFPLWGYTF.

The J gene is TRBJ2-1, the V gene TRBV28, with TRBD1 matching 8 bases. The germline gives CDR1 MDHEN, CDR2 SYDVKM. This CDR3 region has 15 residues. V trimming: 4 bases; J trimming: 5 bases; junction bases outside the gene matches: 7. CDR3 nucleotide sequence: TGTGCCAGCAGTTCGAGACAGGGGTCTGACAATGAGCAGTTCTTC. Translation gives CASSSRQGSDNEQFF.

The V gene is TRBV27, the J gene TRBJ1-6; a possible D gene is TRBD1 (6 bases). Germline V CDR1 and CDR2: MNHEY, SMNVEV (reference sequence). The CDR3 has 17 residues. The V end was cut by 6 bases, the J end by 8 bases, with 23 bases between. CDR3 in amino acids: CASSRRQDASMDSPLHF. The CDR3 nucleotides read TGTGCCAGCAGCCGACGACAGGATGCTTCTATGGATTCACCCCTCCACTTT.

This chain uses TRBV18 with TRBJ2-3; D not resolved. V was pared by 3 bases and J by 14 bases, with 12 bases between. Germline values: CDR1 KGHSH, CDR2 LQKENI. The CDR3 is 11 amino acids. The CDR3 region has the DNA TGTGCCAGCTCACCCCGAGGAGACCTGTATTTT. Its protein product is CASSPRGDLYF.

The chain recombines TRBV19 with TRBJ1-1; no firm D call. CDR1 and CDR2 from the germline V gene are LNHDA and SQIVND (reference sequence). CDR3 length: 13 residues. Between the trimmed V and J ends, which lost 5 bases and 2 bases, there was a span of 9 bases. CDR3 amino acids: CASSGILNTEAFF. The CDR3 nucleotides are TGTGCCAGTAGTGGGATTTTAAACACTGAAGCTTTCTTT.

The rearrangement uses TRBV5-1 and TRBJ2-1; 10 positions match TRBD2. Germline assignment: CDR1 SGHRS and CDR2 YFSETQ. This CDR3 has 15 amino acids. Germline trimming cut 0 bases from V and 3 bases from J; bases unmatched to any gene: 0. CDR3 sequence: CASSLASGSYNEQFF. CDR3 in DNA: TGCGCCAGCAGCTTGGCTAGCGGGAGCTACAATGAGCAGTTCTTC.

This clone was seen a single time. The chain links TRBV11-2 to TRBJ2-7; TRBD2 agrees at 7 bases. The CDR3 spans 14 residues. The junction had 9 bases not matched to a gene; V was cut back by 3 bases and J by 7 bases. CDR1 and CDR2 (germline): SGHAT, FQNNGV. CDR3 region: CASSFGLDFGEQYF. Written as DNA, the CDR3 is TGTGCCAGCAGCTTCGGACTAGACTTCGGTGAGCAGTACTTC. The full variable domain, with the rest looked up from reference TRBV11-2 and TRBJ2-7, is EAGVAQSPRYKIIEKRQSVAFWCNPISGHATLYWYQQILGQGPKLLIQFQNNGVVDDSQLPKDRFSAERLKGVDSTLKIQPAKLEDSAVYLCASSFGLDFGEQYFGPGTRLTVT.

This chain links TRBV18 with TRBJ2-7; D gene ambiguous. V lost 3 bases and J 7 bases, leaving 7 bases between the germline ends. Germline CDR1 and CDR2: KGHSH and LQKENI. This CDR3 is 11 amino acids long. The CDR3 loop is CASSPGKEQYF. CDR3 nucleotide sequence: TGTGCCAGCTCACCGGGGAAGGAGCAGTACTTC.

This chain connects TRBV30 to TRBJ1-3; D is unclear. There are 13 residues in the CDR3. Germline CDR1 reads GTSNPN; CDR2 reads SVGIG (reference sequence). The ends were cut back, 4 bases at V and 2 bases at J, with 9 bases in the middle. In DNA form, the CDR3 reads TGTGCCTGGAAAGTTAGGGCTGGAAACACCATATATTTT. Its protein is CAWKVRAGNTIYF.

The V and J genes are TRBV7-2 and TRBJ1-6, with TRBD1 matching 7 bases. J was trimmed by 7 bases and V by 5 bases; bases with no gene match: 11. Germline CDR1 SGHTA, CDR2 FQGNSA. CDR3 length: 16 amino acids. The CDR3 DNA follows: TGTGCCAGCAGCAACTCCTACGGACAGGCCAATTCACCCCTCCACTTT. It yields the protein CASSNSYGQANSPLHF. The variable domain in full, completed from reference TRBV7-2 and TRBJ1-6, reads GAGVSQSPSNKVTEKGKDVELRCDPISGHTALYWYRQSLGQGLEFLIYFQGNSAPDKSGLPSDRFSAERTGGSVSTLTIQRTQQEDSAVYLCASSNSYGQANSPLHFGNGTRLTVT.

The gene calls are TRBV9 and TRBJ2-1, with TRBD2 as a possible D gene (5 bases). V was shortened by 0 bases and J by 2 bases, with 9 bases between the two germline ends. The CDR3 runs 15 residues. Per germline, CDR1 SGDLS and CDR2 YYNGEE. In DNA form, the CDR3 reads TGTGCCAGCAGCGTAGCGGGATCTCCCTACAATGAGCAGTTCTTC. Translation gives CASSVAGSPYNEQFF.

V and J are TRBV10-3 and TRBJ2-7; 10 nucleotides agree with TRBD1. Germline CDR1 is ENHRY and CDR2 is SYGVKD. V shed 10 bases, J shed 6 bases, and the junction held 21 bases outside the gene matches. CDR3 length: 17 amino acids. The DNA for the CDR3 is TGTGCCACGCCGATCTTAATGACAGGGGGCGTAAGGACCGAGCAGTACTTC. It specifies CATPILMTGGVRTEQYF.

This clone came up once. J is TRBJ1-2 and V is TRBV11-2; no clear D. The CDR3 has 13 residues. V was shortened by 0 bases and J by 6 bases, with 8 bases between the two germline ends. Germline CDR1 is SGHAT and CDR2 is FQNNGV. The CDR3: CASSLEGRNGYTF. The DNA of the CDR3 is TGTGCCAGCAGCTTAGAAGGGCGAAATGGCTACACCTTC.

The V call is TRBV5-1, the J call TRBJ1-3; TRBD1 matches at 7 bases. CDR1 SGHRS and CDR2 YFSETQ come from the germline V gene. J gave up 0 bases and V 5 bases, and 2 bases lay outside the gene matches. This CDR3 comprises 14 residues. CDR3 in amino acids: CASRGDSSGNTIYF. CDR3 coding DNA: TGCGCCAGCAGGGGGGACAGCTCTGGAAACACCATATATTTT.

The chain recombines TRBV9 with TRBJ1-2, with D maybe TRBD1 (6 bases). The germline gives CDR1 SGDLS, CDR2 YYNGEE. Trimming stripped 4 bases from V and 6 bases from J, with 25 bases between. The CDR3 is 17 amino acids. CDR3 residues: CASSPRGAGPDHDGYTF. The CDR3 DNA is TGTGCCAGCAGCCCAAGGGGGGCGGGGCCGGACCACGATGGCTACACCTTC.

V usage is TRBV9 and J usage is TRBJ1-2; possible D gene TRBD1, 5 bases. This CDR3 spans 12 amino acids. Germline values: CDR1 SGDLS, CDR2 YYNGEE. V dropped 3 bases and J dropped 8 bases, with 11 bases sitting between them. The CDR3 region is CASSGGTKGYTF. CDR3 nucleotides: TGTGCCAGCAGCGGTGGGACCAAGGGCTACACCTTC.

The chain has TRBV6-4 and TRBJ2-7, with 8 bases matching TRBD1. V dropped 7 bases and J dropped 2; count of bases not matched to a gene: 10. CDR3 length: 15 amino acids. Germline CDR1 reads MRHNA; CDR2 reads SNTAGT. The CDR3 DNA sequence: TGTGCCAGCAACCTGGACAGGGACCTAACCTACGAGCAGTACGTC. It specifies CASNLDRDLTYEQYV.

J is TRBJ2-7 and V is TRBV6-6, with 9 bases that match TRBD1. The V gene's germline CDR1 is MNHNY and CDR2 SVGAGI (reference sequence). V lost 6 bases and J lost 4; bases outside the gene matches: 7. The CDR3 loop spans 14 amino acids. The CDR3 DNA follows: TGTGCCAGCAGCCCACAGGGGGCGCTTTACGAGCAGTACGTC. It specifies CASSPQGALYEQYV.